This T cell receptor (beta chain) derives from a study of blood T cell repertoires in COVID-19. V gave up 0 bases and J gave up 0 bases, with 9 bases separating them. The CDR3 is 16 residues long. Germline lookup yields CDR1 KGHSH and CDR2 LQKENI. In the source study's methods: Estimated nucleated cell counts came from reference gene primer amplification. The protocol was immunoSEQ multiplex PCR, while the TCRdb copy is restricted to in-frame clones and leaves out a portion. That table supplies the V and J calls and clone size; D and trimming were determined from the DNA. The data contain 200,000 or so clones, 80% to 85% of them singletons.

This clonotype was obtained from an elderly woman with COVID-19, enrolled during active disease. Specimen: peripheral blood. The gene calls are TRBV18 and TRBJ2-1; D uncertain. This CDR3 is CASSPPGSSSYNEQFF. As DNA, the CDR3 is TGTGCCAGCTCACCACCGGGCTCCAGCTCCTACAATGAGCAGTTCTTC. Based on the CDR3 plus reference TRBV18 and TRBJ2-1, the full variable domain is NAGVMQNPRHLVRRRGQEARLRCSPMKGHSHVYWYRQLPEEGLKFMVYLQKENIIDESGMPKERFSAEFPKEGPSILRIQQVVRGDSAAYFCASSPPGSSSYNEQFFGPGTRLTVL.